The 6 T cell receptor beta chains presented below share a single source sample, sequenced in a study of blood T cell repertoires in COVID-19. Measured with immunoSEQ multiplex PCR; TCRdb has only the in-frame clones, and not every one. The sample has some 140,000 clones, 84% seen once; the top ten hold 5.5%. Specimen: PBMCs or T cells enriched from blood (not recorded which). The receptors were sampled from a man aged 35-49 years with acute COVID-19.

The V call is TRBV4-2, the J call TRBJ2-2; 10 bases agree with TRBD2. The CDR3 extends over 17 amino acids. V trimming: 3 bases; J trimming: 6 bases; junction bases outside the gene matches: 10. Per the germline V gene, CDR1 is LGHNA and CDR2 is YNFKEQ. The CDR3 sequence is CASSHTTASGGSGELFF. The CDR3, as DNA: TGTGCCAGCAGCCACACAACGGCTAGCGGGGGCTCCGGGGAGCTGTTTTTT.

The J gene is TRBJ2-3, the V gene TRBV12-3 or TRBV12-4, with D unclear. Trimming removed 4 bases at V and 7 bases at J, with 9 bases between. The CDR3 length is 12 residues. This chain's CDR3 is CASSSTNHTQYF. CDR3 DNA sequence: TGTGCCAGCAGTTCAACTAACCATACGCAGTATTTT.

The chain combines TRBV5-6 with TRBJ2-1; TRBD2 aligns across 14 bases. This CDR3 is built from 16 residues. V lost 2 bases, J lost 10 bases, and 8 bases stayed unmatched. Germline V gives CDR1 SGHDT, CDR2 YYEEEE. CDR3 sequence (DNA): TGTGCCAGCAGCTTAGTGACTAGCGGGGGGGGCTGGGAGCAGTTCTTC. It yields the protein CASSLVTSGGGWEQFF.

The chain uses TRBV5-6 and TRBJ1-5, with 7 bases matching TRBD1. The CDR3 has 14 amino acids. V lost 2 bases and J lost 7; bases outside the gene matches: 6. The germline V gene has CDR1 SGHDT and CDR2 YYEEEE. The CDR3 DNA reads as TGTGCCAGCAGCTTAGGGACAGTTAAACAGCCCCAGCATTTT. Translation gives CASSLGTVKQPQHF. The complete variable domain, with remaining parts taken from reference TRBV5-6 and TRBJ1-5, reads DAGVTQSPTHLIKTRGQQVTLRCSPKSGHDTVSWYQQALGQGPQFIFQYYEEEERQRGNFPDRFSGHQFPNYSSELNVNALLLGDSALYLCASSLGTVKQPQHFGDGTRLSIL.

A single count supports this clone. V is TRBV3-1 (or the pseudogene TRBV3-2) and J is TRBJ2-5; 8 nucleotides agree with TRBD1. Germline loops: CDR1 LGHDT, CDR2 YNNKEL (reference sequence). V was clipped by 4 bases and J by 0 bases; unmatched bases: 1. The CDR3 totals 14 residues. The CDR3 sequence: CASSRTGNQETQYF. The CDR3 DNA is TGTGCCAGCAGCCGGACAGGGAACCAAGAGACCCAGTACTTC.

This clone was observed a few times. The chain links TRBV20-1 to TRBJ2-2; the D gene is possibly TRBD2 (6 bases). Germline CDR1 is DFQATT and CDR2 is SNEGSKA (reference sequence). The CDR3 length is 15 residues. Trimming took off 3 bases at V and 1 base at J, with 12 bases between the two ends. The CDR3 bases are TGCAGTGCTAGTTTTCGTAGCGGGAACACCGGGGAGCTGTTTTTT. Translated: CSASFRSGNTGELFF.